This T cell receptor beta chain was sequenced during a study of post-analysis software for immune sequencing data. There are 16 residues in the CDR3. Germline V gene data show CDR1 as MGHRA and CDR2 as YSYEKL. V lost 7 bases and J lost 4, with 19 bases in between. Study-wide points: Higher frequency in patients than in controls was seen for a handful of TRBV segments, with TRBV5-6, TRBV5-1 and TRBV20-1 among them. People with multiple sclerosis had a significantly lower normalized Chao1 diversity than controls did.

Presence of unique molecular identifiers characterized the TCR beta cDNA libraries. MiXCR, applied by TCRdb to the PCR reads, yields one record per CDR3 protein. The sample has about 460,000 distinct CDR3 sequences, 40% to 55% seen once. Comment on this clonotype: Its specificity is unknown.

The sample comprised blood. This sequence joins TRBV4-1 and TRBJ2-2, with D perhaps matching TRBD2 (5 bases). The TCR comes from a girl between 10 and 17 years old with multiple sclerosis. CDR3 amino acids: CASTRLPREGTGELFF. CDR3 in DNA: TGCGCCAGCACCCGACTTCCCCGGGAAGGCACCGGGGAGCTGTTTTTT.